A selection of T cell receptor beta chains follows, all from one sample in a study of blood T cell repertoires in COVID-19. Assay used: immunoSEQ multiplex PCR; TCRdb lists only in-frame clones, some missing. The sample includes tens of thousands of clones, about nine tenths of them seen just once. The sequencing input was peripheral blood. The receptors were gathered from a human donor in a cohort sampled during active COVID-19. Each CDR3 is given with its conserved first and last residue. The D gene is left open where the match is weak. Clone size is given for some rows only: seen once, a few or many times, or a class if the clone is expanded.

size: NA
V: TRBV25-1
J: TRBJ2-1
D: TRBD1
DNA: TGTGCCAGCAGTGGCCGGGACAGATACAATGAGCAGTTCTTC
CDR3: CASSGRDRYNEQFF

size: NA
V: TRBV18
J: TRBJ2-5
D: TRBD2
DNA: TGTGCCAGCTCTTCCGCCCTCCTGACGGGAGGTGGAGAGACCCAGTACTTC
CDR3: CASSSALLTGGGETQYF

size: NA
V: TRBV29-1
J: TRBJ1-4
D: TRBD1
DNA: TGCAGCGTTAGACCCGGGGGGGACAGGGGCTTCCTGTTTTTT
CDR3: CSVRPGGDRGFLFF

size: NA
V: TRBV2
J: TRBJ2-3
D: TRBD2
DNA: TGTGCCAGCAGCCACGGACTAGCCCGATCGGATACGCAGTATTTT
CDR3: CASSHGLARSDTQYF

size: once
V: TRBV7-2
J: TRBJ2-7
D: TRBD1
DNA: TGTGCCAGCAGGAGTCGCGGACAGGGGATGGACGAGCAGTACTTC
CDR3: CASRSRGQGMDEQYF

size: NA
V: TRBV18
J: TRBJ1-4
D: NA
DNA: TGTGCCAGCTCACCAGGAGTTGAAAAACTGTTTTTT
CDR3: CASSPGVEKLFF

size: once
V: TRBV4-2
J: TRBJ2-7
D: TRBD2
DNA: TGTGCCAGCAGCCAGGGATCGAACGGGGGGGCGGAAGAGCAGTACTTC
CDR3: CASSQGSNGGAEEQYF

size: NA
V: TRBV5-1
J: TRBJ2-3
D: TRBD2
DNA: TGCGCCAGCACCACACTCCCCGGGGGGGATAGAGATACGCAGTATTTT
CDR3: CASTTLPGGDRDTQYF

size: NA
V: TRBV6-5
J: TRBJ2-7
D: NA
DNA: TGTGCCAGCACCAGCTTAGGGGCCTACGAGCAGTACTTC
CDR3: CASTSLGAYEQYF

size: once
V: TRBV5-5
J: TRBJ2-5
D: NA
DNA: TGTGCCAGCAGCGACGAAAACAGGATTCCGGGCGAGACCCAGTACTTC
CDR3: CASSDENRIPGETQYF

size: NA
V: TRBV27
J: TRBJ1-2
D: TRBD1
DNA: TGTGCCAGCAGGCCTGGGACAGCTACCCTCTATGGCTACACCTTC
CDR3: CASRPGTATLYGYTF

size: few
V: TRBV29-1
J: TRBJ1-4
D: TRBD1
DNA: TGCAGCGTTCTCGGGACAGGAGTTGCAACTAATGAAAAACTGTTTTTT
CDR3: CSVLGTGVATNEKLFF

size: few
V: TRBV18
J: TRBJ1-1
D: NA
DNA: TGTGCCAGCTCACCCTCGTCGGGCACTGAAGCTTTCTTT
CDR3: CASSPSSGTEAFF

size: NA
V: TRBV4-2
J: TRBJ2-7
D: NA
DNA: TGTGCCAGCAGCCAAGATATCGGGGCCAGGGGCGAGCAGTACTTC
CDR3: CASSQDIGARGEQYF

size: NA
V: TRBV7-9
J: TRBJ1-1
D: NA
DNA: TGTGCCAGCAGCTTAGTTTCAGTGAACACTGAAGCTTTCTTT
CDR3: CASSLVSVNTEAFF

size: NA
V: TRBV6-5
J: TRBJ2-7
D: NA
DNA: TGTGCCAGCAGACAGGGGGGGGCAGGCGTCTACGAGCAGTACTTC
CDR3: CASRQGGAGVYEQYF

size: NA
V: TRBV4-3
J: TRBJ2-2
D: NA
DNA: TGCGCCAGCAGCCAAGATACGAACACCGGGGAGCTGTTTTTT
CDR3: CASSQDTNTGELFF

size: once
V: TRBV28
J: TRBJ1-4
D: TRBD1
DNA: TGTGCCAGCAGTCTCGGGACAGGGCGAAAACTGTTTTTT
CDR3: CASSLGTGRKLFF

size: NA
V: TRBV9
J: TRBJ2-2
D: NA
DNA: TGTGCCAGCAGCTCTACAGTAACCGGGGAGCTGTTTTTT
CDR3: CASSSTVTGELFF

size: NA
V: TRBV5-1
J: TRBJ2-3
D: NA
DNA: TGCGCCAGCAGCTTGGACAGGGCTTCAGATACGCAGTATTTT
CDR3: CASSLDRASDTQYF

size: NA
V: TRBV11-2
J: TRBJ2-6
D: NA
DNA: TGTGCCAGCAGCTCAGAAACGAGGGGGGCCAACGTCCTGACTTTC
CDR3: CASSSETRGANVLTF

size: NA
V: TRBV6-5
J: TRBJ2-6
D: NA
DNA: TGTGCCGGTTATTCCGGGGGCTCTGGGGCCAACGTCCTGACTTTC
CDR3: CAGYSGGSGANVLTF

size: NA
V: TRBV7-2
J: TRBJ2-5
D: TRBD2
DNA: TGTGCCAGCGGGAGGACTAGCGGGGGGCCCGAAGAGACCCAGTACTTC
CDR3: CASGRTSGGPEETQYF

size: NA
V: TRBV7-9
J: TRBJ2-1
D: TRBD2
DNA: TGTGCCAGCAGCTTAAGTGGTAGCGGGAGGGCCTCCTACAATGAGCAGTTCTTC
CDR3: CASSLSGSGRASYNEQFF

size: NA
V: TRBV24-1
J: TRBJ1-1
D: NA
DNA: TGTGCCACCAGTGCGGGAACTCCGAACACTGAAGCTTTCTTT
CDR3: CATSAGTPNTEAFF

size: NA
V: TRBV2
J: TRBJ2-7
D: TRBD2
DNA: TGTGCCAGCAGGAAAAGAGCGGGAGAAAGTAACGAGCAGTACTTC
CDR3: CASRKRAGESNEQYF

size: NA
V: TRBV27
J: TRBJ2-3
D: TRBD2
DNA: TGTGCCAGCATCGATTTGAAGGGGACTAGGCACACAGATACGCAGTATTTT
CDR3: CASIDLKGTRHTDTQYF

size: NA
V: TRBV9
J: TRBJ1-5
D: NA
DNA: TGTGCCAGCAGCCGGGGGGAGAATAGCAATCAGCCCCAGCATTTT
CDR3: CASSRGENSNQPQHF

size: NA
V: TRBV19
J: TRBJ1-2
D: NA
DNA: TGTGCCAGTAGCCTCCAGTGGGAGGGGATGTATGGCTACACCTTC
CDR3: CASSLQWEGMYGYTF

size: NA
V: TRBV6-5
J: TRBJ1-1
D: TRBD1
DNA: TGTGCCAGCAGTTACTCGAGGGACAGGGGAACTGAAGCTTTCTTT
CDR3: CASSYSRDRGTEAFF

size: NA
V: TRBV5-6
J: TRBJ1-3
D: NA
DNA: TGTGCCAGCAGCGGAACTACAGGGATTACTGGAAACACCATATATTTT
CDR3: CASSGTTGITGNTIYF

size: NA
V: TRBV28
J: TRBJ2-7
D: TRBD2
DNA: TGTGCCAGCACCCTTAGCGGGACTAGCTCCTACGAGCAGTACTTC
CDR3: CASTLSGTSSYEQYF